The entry that follows covers one TCR beta chain sequence. Its antigen target is currently unknown. No per-base quality is available; no much larger clone lies one base away. The sample belongs to a study of blood T cell repertoires in COVID-19 (TCRdb year 2020). Regarding the research as a whole: Samples covering the acute and convalescent phases of COVID-19 were provided by collaborators in the United States, Italy and Spain. Sample metadata almost always included a de-identified subject ID, COVID-19 status, age in years and sex. Where available, HLA class I and class II types were taken from metadata supplied by the sample provider and were not determined by assay-based typing. Deeply sampled blood TCRbeta repertoires from subjects exposed to, actively infected with, or recovered from COVID-19 were included in the dataset. The material from the prospective study consisted of cDNA or gDNA derived from T cells, B-cell-depleted T cells, or PBMCs. Samples were obtained from the ongoing ImmuneRACE study (first 160 participants) and from about 1,300 subjects provided by 6 global collaborators. The repertoires were released in a freely available public database intended as a resource for research on the immune response to SARS-CoV-2. Study-wide findings and limitations: The amount of clinical and demographic metadata varied by source and participant and was provided uncurated.

The immunoSEQ Assay, a bias-controlled multiplex PCR, was used to amplify TCRbeta CDR3 regions from genomic DNA. The original pipeline was this. Nucleated cell counts per sample were estimated from amplification of reference gene primers within the assay. Sequence reads were collapsed and filtered to measure the absolute abundance of every unique TCRbeta CDR3 rearrangement. For each sample, productive Simpson clonality was calculated as the square root of Simpson's diversity index across productive rearrangements. TCRdb took over this immuneACCESS table, retaining in-frame rearrangements with V and J assigned. Such tables are incomplete; in checked studies, under half of the missing clones stem from an unresolved V gene, and the remainder is unexplained. That table is the source of V, J and clone size, and D and trimming were worked out from the DNA. Within this sample are around 450,000 clones, with about 92% of them counted one time only. About 0.57% of the sample is taken by the ten largest.

From its cysteine to its phenylalanine, the CDR3 spans 16 amino acids. Solely the CDR3 DNA is kept, with 48 bases framed from the first base. Trimming leaves V shorter by 1 base and J shorter by 2 bases, with the junction holding 5 bases beyond the gene matches. CDR1 and CDR2 are drawn from the germline V gene: SNHLY, FYNNEI. Participants in the prospective study were enrolled through a virtual design, were aged 18 to 89 years, and lived in 24 United States geographic areas. In the prospective study, cohorts were assigned on the basis of participant-reported clinical history obtained from a screening survey and a study questionnaire. ImmuneRACE Cohort 3 recovered participants were defined by two consecutive negative NP/OP PCR tests, healthcare professional clearance, or symptom resolution. In the prospective study, whole blood, serum and a nasopharyngeal or oropharyngeal swab were collected from each participant by mobile phlebotomists. Prospective study participants could optionally give additional blood draws and questionnaires over an approximately two-month period. Before DNA extraction, prospective study blood samples were shipped either frozen or at room temperature.

The rearranged segments are TRBV2 and TRBJ2-1; TRBD2 fits 7 bases in the junction. This clonotype was obtained from a young man who had recovered from COVID-19. Input material: PBMCs or T cells enriched from blood (not recorded which). The nucleotide sequence is TGTGCCAGCAGTGAAGGGTCGGGAGGAGCCTACAATGAGCAGTTCTTC. Translated, this gives CASSEGSGGAYNEQFF.